The entry below describes one T cell receptor beta chain. This sample is part of a study of blood T cell repertoires in COVID-19. The overall study: The cDNA or gDNA used as material had been derived from T cells, B-cell-depleted T cells, or PBMCs.

In the authors' workflow: Amplification with reference gene primers provided the estimates of nucleated cell counts. Data came from immunoSEQ multiplex PCR; TCRdb stores just in-frame clones and leaves some out. The V and J calls and clone size are taken from that table; D and trimming were inferred from the DNA. The repertoire holds around 150,000 clones, with just over 90% as singletons. Unmatched junction bases numbered 3, after V lost 2 bases and J lost 7 bases. Looked up from germline, CDR1 is SGHRS and CDR2 is YFSETQ. This CDR3 has 14 residues. It was during active infection that Seattle patients were enrolled and then longitudinally followed.

The source is a woman aged 60-70 years with COVID-19, enrolled during active disease. The material sequenced was peripheral blood. The J gene is TRBJ1-6, the V gene TRBV5-1; 7 bases agree with TRBD1. The CDR3: CASSFGTVNSPLHF. CDR3 DNA: TGCGCCAGCAGCTTTGGGACAGTGAATTCACCCCTCCACTTT.